The 24 T cell receptor beta chains given below trace back to one sample, sequenced in a study of CD8 T cells in Susac syndrome. Random hexamers were used to reverse transcribe an amount of about 0.5 to 1 ug RNA. TCRdb redid the calling of the immunoSEQ multiplex PCR reads with MiXCR, one entry per CDR3 protein. The profile shows about 140,000 distinct CDR3 sequences, 95% of them singletons. Sequenced sample: CD4+ T cells from PBMCs. The source of these receptors is a human donor with Susac syndrome.

This chain connects TRBV12-3 or TRBV12-4 to TRBJ1-1; 9 bases align to TRBD1. Unmatched junction bases numbered 4, after V lost 7 bases and J lost 4 bases. The CDR3 totals 13 residues. DNA of the CDR3: TGTGCCAGCATCACGACAGGGGGCACTGAAGCTTTCTTT. The encoded protein is CASITTGGTEAFF.

This sequence joins TRBV4-1 and TRBJ2-2; 7 bases are a match to TRBD2. The CDR3 is 19 amino acids. From germline, CDR1 is MGHRA and CDR2 YSYEKL. The trim removed 2 bases at V and 5 bases at J, leaving 17 bases unmatched. The CDR3 here is CASSQIGRESLARTGELFF. The CDR3 nucleotides are TGCGCCAGCAGCCAAATCGGCCGGGAGTCACTAGCGAGGACCGGGGAGCTGTTTTTT.

This rearrangement joins TRBV7-6 to TRBJ2-1; 12 bases are a match to TRBD2. V shed 5 bases, J shed 6 bases, and the junction held 2 bases outside the gene matches. Germline V lookup: CDR1 SGHVS, CDR2 FNYEAQ. The CDR3 loop spans 14 amino acids. The CDR3 DNA reads as TGTGCCAGCAGCGGGACTAGCGGGCCCAATGAGCAGTTCTTC. This gives the protein CASSGTSGPNEQFF.

The CDR3 here is CASSLRSGSSYNEQFF. CDR3 bases: TGTGCCAGCAGCCTTCGAAGCGGGAGTTCCTACAATGAGCAGTTCTTC. The chain carries TRBV9 and TRBJ2-1, with 8 bases fitting TRBD2. CDR3 length: 16 residues. The V gene end was trimmed by 4 bases and the J gene end by 1 base; junction bases not matched to a gene: 7. The germline CDR1 and CDR2 sequences are SGDLS and YYNGEE.

A single count supports this clonotype. The chain employs TRBV30 and TRBJ2-5; the match to TRBD1 covers 8 bases. The CDR3 sequence is 13 residues long. Germline V lookup: CDR1 GTSNPN, CDR2 SVGIG (reference sequence). V trimming: 0 bases; J trimming: 5 bases; junction bases outside the gene matches: 2. The CDR3 loop reads CAWSVDRAETQYF. CDR3 nucleotide sequence: TGTGCCTGGAGTGTGGACAGGGCGGAGACCCAGTACTTC.

The V call is TRBV24-1, the J call TRBJ2-1, with 7 bases lining up with TRBD2. V shed 3 bases and J 0 bases; nucleotides not matched to a gene: 4. CDR1 and CDR2 (germline): KGHDR, SFDVKD. The CDR3 length is 16 residues. In DNA form, the CDR3 reads TGTGCCACCAGTGATGTTAGCGGGCCCTCCTACAATGAGCAGTTCTTC. This codes for CATSDVSGPSYNEQFF.

A single count supports this clonotype. This chain connects TRBV29-1 to TRBJ1-2, with unresolved D. Germline lookup yields CDR1 SQVTM and CDR2 ANQGSEA. This CDR3 comprises 15 residues. V was cut by 8 bases and J by 0 bases, with 19 bases left in between. In DNA form, the CDR3 reads TGCAGCCCCCCGCGCGAGTTCAAACCTAACTATGGCTACACCTTC. Translation gives CSPPREFKPNYGYTF.

The chain recombines TRBV7-3 with TRBJ1-2, with 10 nucleotides matching TRBD1. V gave up 5 bases and J gave up 7 bases; unmatched junction bases: 7. The CDR3 extends over 14 amino acids. Germline V gene lookup returns CDR1 SGHTA and CDR2 FQGTGA. As DNA, the CDR3 is TGTGCCAGCAGCCAACTCGGGACAGGGGCTGGCTACACCTTC. Protein: CASSQLGTGAGYTF.

The rearrangement uses TRBV29-1 and TRBJ2-1; tentative D call: TRBD2 (5 bases). CDR1 SQVTM and CDR2 ANQGSEA come from the germline V gene. The length of the CDR3 is 14 residues. V was trimmed by 7 bases and J by 6 bases, leaving 19 bases between them. CDR3 coding DNA: TGCAGCGGACGGGGTCGGATTACGGGCAATGAGCAGTTCTTC. This codes for CSGRGRITGNEQFF.

V and J are TRBV20-1 and TRBJ1-1, with 8 nucleotides matching TRBD1. J was trimmed by 6 bases and V by 0 bases; bases with no gene match: 3. CDR3 size: 13 residues. Germline CDR1 and CDR2: DFQATT and SNEGSKA (reference sequence). The CDR3: CSARETGEAEAFF. For the CDR3, the DNA is TGCAGTGCTAGAGAGACAGGGGAAGCTGAAGCTTTCTTT.

V gene TRBV28 combines with J gene TRBJ2-1; 9 nucleotides align to TRBD2. The CDR3 is made up of 14 amino acids. Germline values: CDR1 MDHEN, CDR2 SYDVKM. J lost 12 bases, V lost 2 bases, and 8 bases had no gene match. The CDR3 nucleotides read TGTGCCAGCAGTTTACCACTAGCGGGTGTCGTGCAGTTCTTC. The encoded protein is CASSLPLAGVVQFF.

V gene TRBV4-2 combines with J gene TRBJ1-2; D is possibly TRBD1 (6 bases). The CDR3 loop spans 14 amino acids. The germline V and J ends were trimmed by 5 bases and 2 bases, with 12 bases remaining between them. The germline V gene has CDR1 LGHNA and CDR2 YNFKEQ. CDR3 sequence reads: CASSYAGTNYGYTF. CDR3 nucleotide sequence: TGTGCCAGCAGCTACGCCGGGACAAACTATGGCTACACCTTC.

The chain joins TRBV5-1 to TRBJ2-2; 8 positions match TRBD1. Per the germline V gene, CDR1 is SGHRS and CDR2 is YFSETQ. This CDR3 has 16 amino acids. V trimming: 2 bases; J trimming: 7 bases; junction bases outside the gene matches: 10. CDR3 residues: CASSLSVGTGRGELFF. CDR3 DNA sequence: TGCGCCAGCAGCTTATCTGTGGGGACAGGCCGCGGGGAGCTGTTTTTT.

The chain couples TRBV5-1 to TRBJ1-2; 8 bases fit TRBD1. The CDR3 is made up of 16 amino acids. Germline values: CDR1 SGHRS, CDR2 YFSETQ. With V trimmed by 0 bases and J by 2 bases, 6 bases remained unmatched. In nucleotides, the CDR3 is TGCGCCAGCAGCTTGGGGGACAGGACTTACAACTATGGCTACACCTTC. Translated, it gives CASSLGDRTYNYGYTF. The full variable domain, rest sourced from reference TRBV5-1 and TRBJ1-2, is KAGVTQTPRYLIKTRGQQVTLSCSPISGHRSVSWYQQTPGQGLQFLFEYFSETQRNKGNFPGRFSGRQFSNSRSEMNVSTLELGDSALYLCASSLGDRTYNYGYTFGSGTRLTVV.

This clonotype was counted a single time. The rearrangement joins TRBV6-5 to TRBJ2-7; the D gene is possibly TRBD1 (6 bases). There are 13 residues in the CDR3. Germline CDR1 MNHEY, CDR2 SVGAGI. V dropped 3 bases and J dropped 6 bases, with 12 bases sitting between them. CDR3 in DNA: TGTGCCAGCAGTTATCCCGGGACATCCGAGCAGTACTTC. Amino acids: CASSYPGTSEQYF.

A single count supports this clonotype. The chain joins TRBV18 to TRBJ1-2, with D tentatively TRBD1 (6 bases). From germline, CDR1 is KGHSH and CDR2 LQKENI. The CDR3 extends over 14 amino acids. The germline V and J ends were trimmed by 3 bases and 4 bases, with 12 bases remaining between them. The CDR3 loop is CASSPDRMRYGYTF. The CDR3 DNA reads TGTGCCAGCTCACCCGACAGGATGCGCTATGGCTACACCTTC.

The chain is built from TRBV29-1 and TRBJ2-1; 9 positions match TRBD1. This CDR3 is 13 amino acids long. In germline, CDR1 is SQVTM, CDR2 ANQGSEA. V lost 7 bases, J lost 9 bases, and 10 bases stayed unmatched. The CDR3, as DNA: TGCAGCGGGGGGACAGGGTACTATAGTGAGCAGTTCTTC. It encodes CSGGTGYYSEQFF.

The chain recombines TRBV20-1 with TRBJ1-1; TRBD1 agrees at 9 bases. Per germline, CDR1 DFQATT and CDR2 SNEGSKA (reference sequence). The CDR3 sequence is 13 residues long. Germline trimming cut 5 bases from V and 5 bases from J; bases unmatched to any gene: 6. The CDR3 region is CSASGQGGTEAFF. CDR3 coding DNA: TGCAGTGCTTCGGGACAGGGCGGTACTGAAGCTTTCTTT.

The gene calls are TRBV24-1 and TRBJ2-3; 8 bases agree with TRBD1. With 5 bases clipped from V and 0 bases from J, the junction kept 6 bases outside the gene matches. Germline CDR1 and CDR2: KGHDR and SFDVKD. The CDR3 is 16 amino acids. The CDR3 sequence: CATSGNRGKSTDTQYF. CDR3 sequence (DNA): TGTGCCACCAGTGGAAACAGGGGGAAGAGCACAGATACGCAGTATTTT.

This clonotype showed up just once. This chain links TRBV12-3 or TRBV12-4 with TRBJ1-5; D gene ambiguous. V dropped 1 base and J dropped 7 bases, with 5 bases sitting between them. The CDR3 sequence is 12 residues long. CDR3 protein: CASSLGEQPQHF. Here the CDR3 DNA reads TGTGCCAGCAGTTTAGGGGAACAGCCCCAGCATTTT.

This clonotype was picked up one time. The V call is TRBV6-1, the J call TRBJ1-2; 8 bases map to TRBD1. The ends lost 4 bases at V and 0 bases at J; junction bases unmatched: 7. Germline CDR1 and CDR2: MNHNS and SASEGT. The CDR3 loop spans 16 amino acids. CDR3 in amino acids: CASSGLKTGANYGYTF. The CDR3 nucleotides read TGTGCCAGCAGTGGGCTTAAGACAGGGGCTAACTATGGCTACACCTTC.

This chain uses TRBV12-3 or TRBV12-4 with TRBJ2-1; unclear D gene. The CDR3 spans 13 residues. The V end lost 6 bases, the J end lost 3 bases, and 9 bases lay between the germline ends. The CDR3 sequence is CASRPGLYNEQFF. The DNA of the CDR3 is TGTGCCAGCAGGCCGGGCCTCTACAATGAGCAGTTCTTC.

The chain uses TRBV29-1 and TRBJ2-3; TRBD2 aligns across 8 bases. Germline assignment: CDR1 SQVTM and CDR2 ANQGSEA. CDR3 length: 14 amino acids. Germline trimming cut 0 bases from V and 3 bases from J; bases unmatched to any gene: 2. CDR3 sequence: CSVEDGGATDTQYF. CDR3 nucleotide sequence: TGCAGCGTTGAAGACGGGGGGGCGACAGATACGCAGTATTTT.

This rearrangement joins TRBV2 to TRBJ2-2; unclear D gene. The CDR3 spans 14 residues. V dropped 5 bases and J dropped 2 bases, with 9 bases sitting between them. Germline loops: CDR1 SNHLY, CDR2 FYNNEI. The CDR3 DNA reads as TGTGCCAGCAGTTCAGAAGTTAACACCGGGGAGCTGTTTTTT. Translating gives CASSSEVNTGELFF.